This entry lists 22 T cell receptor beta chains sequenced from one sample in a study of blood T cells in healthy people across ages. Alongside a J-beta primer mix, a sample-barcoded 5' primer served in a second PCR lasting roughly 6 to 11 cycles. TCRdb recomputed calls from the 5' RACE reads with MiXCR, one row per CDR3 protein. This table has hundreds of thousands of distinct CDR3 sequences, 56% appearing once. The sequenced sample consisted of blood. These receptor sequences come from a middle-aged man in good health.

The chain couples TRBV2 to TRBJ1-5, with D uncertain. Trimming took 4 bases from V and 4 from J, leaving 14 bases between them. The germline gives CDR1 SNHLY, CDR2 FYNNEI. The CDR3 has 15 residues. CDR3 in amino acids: CASSATGRSNQPQHF. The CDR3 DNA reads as TGTGCCAGCAGTGCGACCGGCAGATCTAATCAGCCCCAGCATTTT.

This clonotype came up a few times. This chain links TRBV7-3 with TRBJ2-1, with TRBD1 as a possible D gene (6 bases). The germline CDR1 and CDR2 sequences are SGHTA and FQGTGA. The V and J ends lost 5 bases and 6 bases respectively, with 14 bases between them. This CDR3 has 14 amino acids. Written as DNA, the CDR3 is TGTGCCAGCAGCAATAATCCAGGGGTCAATGAGCAGTTCTTC. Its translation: CASSNNPGVNEQFF.

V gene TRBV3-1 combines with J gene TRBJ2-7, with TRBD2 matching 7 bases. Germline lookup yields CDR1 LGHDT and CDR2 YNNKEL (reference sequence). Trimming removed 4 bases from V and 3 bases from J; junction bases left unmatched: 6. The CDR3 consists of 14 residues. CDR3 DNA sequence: TGTGCCAGCAGCCCGTCGGGAGGAAACTACGAGCAGTACTTC. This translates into CASSPSGGNYEQYF.

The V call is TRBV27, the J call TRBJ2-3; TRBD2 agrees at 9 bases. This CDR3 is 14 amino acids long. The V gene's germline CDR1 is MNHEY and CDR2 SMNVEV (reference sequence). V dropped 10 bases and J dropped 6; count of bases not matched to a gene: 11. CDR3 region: CATHRLAGWDTQYF. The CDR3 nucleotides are TGTGCCACCCACCGGCTAGCGGGGTGGGATACGCAGTATTTT.

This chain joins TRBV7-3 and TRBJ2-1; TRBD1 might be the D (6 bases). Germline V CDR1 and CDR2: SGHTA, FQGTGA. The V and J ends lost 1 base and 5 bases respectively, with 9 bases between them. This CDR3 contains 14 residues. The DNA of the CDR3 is TGTGCCAGCAGCTTAAACAGGGCGCACAATGAGCAGTTCTTC. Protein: CASSLNRAHNEQFF.

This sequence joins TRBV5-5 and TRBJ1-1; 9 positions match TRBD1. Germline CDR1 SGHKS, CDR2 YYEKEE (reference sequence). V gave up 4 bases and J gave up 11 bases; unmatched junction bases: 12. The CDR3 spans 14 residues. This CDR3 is CASSDGTGTWDAFF. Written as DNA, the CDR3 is TGTGCCAGCAGCGACGGGACAGGGACGTGGGATGCTTTCTTT.

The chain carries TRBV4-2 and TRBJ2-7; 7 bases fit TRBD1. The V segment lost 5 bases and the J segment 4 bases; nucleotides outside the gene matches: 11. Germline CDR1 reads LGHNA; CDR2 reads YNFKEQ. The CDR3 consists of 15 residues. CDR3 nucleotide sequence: TGTGCCAGCAGCTCCGTCGGACAGGCAGAATACGAGCAGTACTTC. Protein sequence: CASSSVGQAEYEQYF.

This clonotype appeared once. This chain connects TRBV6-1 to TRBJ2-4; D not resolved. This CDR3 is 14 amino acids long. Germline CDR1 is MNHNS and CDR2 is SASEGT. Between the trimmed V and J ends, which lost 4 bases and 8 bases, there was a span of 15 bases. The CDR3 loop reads CASSVQSRWDIQYF. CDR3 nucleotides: TGTGCCAGCAGTGTACAGTCCCGTTGGGACATTCAGTACTTC.

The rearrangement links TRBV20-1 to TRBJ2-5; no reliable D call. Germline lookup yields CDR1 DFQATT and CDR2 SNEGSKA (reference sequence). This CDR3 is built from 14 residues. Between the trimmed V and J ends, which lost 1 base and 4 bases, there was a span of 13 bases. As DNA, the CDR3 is TGCAGTGCTAGAGTTCGACATCAGAGAGAGACCCAGTACTTC. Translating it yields CSARVRHQRETQYF.

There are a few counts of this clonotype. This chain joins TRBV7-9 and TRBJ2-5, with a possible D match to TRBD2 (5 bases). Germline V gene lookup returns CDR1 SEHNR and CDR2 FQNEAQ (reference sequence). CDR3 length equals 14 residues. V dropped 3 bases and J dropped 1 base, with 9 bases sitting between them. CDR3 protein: CASSFKGSQETQYF. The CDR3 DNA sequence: TGTGCCAGCAGCTTTAAAGGGAGCCAAGAGACCCAGTACTTC.

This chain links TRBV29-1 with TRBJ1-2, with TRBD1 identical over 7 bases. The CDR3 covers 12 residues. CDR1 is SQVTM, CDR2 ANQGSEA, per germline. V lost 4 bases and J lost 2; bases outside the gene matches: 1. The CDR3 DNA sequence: TGCAGCGTTGGGGACAGAAACTATGGCTACACCTTC. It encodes CSVGDRNYGYTF.

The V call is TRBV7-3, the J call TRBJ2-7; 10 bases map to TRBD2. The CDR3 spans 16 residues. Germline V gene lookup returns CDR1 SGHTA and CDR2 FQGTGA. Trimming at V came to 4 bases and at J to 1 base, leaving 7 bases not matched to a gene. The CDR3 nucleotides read TGTGCCAGCAGCTCGAACGGAGCGGGAGGGTCCTACGAGCAGTACTTC. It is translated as CASSSNGAGGSYEQYF.

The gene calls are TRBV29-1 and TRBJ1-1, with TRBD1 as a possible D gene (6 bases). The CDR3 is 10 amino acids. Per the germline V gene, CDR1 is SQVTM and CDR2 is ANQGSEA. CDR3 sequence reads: CSGQFTEAFF. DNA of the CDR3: TGCAGTGGACAGTTCACTGAAGCTTTCTTT.

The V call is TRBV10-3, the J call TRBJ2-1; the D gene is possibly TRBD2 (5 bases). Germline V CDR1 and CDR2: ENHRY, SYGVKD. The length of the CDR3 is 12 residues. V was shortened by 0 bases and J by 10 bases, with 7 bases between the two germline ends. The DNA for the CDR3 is TGTGCCATCAGTGAGTCGGAGCGGGAGCAGTTCTTC. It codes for CAISESEREQFF.

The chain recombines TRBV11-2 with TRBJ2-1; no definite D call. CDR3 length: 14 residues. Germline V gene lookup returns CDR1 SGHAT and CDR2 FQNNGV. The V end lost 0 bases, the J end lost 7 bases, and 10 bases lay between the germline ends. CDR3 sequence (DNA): TGTGCCAGCAGCTTAGATAGGTATGGAAATGAGCAGTTCTTC. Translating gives CASSLDRYGNEQFF.

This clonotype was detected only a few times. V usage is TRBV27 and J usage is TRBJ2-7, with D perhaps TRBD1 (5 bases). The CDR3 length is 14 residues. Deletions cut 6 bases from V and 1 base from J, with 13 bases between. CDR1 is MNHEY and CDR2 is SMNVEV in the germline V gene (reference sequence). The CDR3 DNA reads TGTGCCAGCAGAGGGGATCGGCAGTCCTACGAGCAGTACTTC. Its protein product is CASRGDRQSYEQYF.

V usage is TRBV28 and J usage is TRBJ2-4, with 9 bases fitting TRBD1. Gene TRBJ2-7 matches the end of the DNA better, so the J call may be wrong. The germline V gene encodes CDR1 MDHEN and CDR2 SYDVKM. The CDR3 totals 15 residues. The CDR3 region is CASSQDRGTVYEQYF. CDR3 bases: TGTGCCAGCAGTCAAGACAGGGGGACCGTCTACGAGCAGTACTTC.

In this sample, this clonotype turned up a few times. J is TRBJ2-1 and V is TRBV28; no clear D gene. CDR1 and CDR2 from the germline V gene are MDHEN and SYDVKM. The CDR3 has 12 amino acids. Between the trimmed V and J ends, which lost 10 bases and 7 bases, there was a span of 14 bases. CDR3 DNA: TGTGCCACCGGGTTCGGGCGGAATGAGCAGTTCTTC. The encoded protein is CATGFGRNEQFF.

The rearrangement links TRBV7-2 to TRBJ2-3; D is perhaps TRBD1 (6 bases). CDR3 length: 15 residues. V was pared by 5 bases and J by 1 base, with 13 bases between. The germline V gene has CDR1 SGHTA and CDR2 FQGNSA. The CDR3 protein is CASSPDAGGTDTQYF. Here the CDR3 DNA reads TGTGCCAGCAGCCCAGATGCAGGGGGCACAGATACGCAGTATTTT.

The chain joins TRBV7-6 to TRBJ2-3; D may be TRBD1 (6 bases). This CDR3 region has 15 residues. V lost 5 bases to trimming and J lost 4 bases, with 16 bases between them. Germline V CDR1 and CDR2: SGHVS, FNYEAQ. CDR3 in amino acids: CASSPNKGVADTQYF. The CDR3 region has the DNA TGTGCCAGCAGCCCCAATAAGGGGGTGGCAGATACGCAGTATTTT.

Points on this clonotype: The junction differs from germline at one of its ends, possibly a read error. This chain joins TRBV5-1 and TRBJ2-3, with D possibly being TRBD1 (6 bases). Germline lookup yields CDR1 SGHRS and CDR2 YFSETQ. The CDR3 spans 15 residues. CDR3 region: CASSLAGTSTDAQYF. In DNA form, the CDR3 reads TGCGCCAGCAGCTTGGCTGGGACAAGCACAGATGCGCAGTATTTT. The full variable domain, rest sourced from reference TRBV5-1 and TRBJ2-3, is KAGVTQTPRYLIKTRGQQVTLSCSPISGHRSVSWYQQTPGQGLQFLFEYFSETQRNKGNFPGRFSGRQFSNSRSEMNVSTLELGDSALYLCASSLAGTSTDAQYFGPGTRLTVL.

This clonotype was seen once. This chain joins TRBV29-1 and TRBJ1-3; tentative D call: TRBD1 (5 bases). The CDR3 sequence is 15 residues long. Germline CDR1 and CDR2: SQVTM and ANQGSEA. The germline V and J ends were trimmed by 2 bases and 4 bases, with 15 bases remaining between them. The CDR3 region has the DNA TGCAGCGTTGAAATCCAGGGTCCACGGGGAAACACCATATATTTT. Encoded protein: CSVEIQGPRGNTIYF.